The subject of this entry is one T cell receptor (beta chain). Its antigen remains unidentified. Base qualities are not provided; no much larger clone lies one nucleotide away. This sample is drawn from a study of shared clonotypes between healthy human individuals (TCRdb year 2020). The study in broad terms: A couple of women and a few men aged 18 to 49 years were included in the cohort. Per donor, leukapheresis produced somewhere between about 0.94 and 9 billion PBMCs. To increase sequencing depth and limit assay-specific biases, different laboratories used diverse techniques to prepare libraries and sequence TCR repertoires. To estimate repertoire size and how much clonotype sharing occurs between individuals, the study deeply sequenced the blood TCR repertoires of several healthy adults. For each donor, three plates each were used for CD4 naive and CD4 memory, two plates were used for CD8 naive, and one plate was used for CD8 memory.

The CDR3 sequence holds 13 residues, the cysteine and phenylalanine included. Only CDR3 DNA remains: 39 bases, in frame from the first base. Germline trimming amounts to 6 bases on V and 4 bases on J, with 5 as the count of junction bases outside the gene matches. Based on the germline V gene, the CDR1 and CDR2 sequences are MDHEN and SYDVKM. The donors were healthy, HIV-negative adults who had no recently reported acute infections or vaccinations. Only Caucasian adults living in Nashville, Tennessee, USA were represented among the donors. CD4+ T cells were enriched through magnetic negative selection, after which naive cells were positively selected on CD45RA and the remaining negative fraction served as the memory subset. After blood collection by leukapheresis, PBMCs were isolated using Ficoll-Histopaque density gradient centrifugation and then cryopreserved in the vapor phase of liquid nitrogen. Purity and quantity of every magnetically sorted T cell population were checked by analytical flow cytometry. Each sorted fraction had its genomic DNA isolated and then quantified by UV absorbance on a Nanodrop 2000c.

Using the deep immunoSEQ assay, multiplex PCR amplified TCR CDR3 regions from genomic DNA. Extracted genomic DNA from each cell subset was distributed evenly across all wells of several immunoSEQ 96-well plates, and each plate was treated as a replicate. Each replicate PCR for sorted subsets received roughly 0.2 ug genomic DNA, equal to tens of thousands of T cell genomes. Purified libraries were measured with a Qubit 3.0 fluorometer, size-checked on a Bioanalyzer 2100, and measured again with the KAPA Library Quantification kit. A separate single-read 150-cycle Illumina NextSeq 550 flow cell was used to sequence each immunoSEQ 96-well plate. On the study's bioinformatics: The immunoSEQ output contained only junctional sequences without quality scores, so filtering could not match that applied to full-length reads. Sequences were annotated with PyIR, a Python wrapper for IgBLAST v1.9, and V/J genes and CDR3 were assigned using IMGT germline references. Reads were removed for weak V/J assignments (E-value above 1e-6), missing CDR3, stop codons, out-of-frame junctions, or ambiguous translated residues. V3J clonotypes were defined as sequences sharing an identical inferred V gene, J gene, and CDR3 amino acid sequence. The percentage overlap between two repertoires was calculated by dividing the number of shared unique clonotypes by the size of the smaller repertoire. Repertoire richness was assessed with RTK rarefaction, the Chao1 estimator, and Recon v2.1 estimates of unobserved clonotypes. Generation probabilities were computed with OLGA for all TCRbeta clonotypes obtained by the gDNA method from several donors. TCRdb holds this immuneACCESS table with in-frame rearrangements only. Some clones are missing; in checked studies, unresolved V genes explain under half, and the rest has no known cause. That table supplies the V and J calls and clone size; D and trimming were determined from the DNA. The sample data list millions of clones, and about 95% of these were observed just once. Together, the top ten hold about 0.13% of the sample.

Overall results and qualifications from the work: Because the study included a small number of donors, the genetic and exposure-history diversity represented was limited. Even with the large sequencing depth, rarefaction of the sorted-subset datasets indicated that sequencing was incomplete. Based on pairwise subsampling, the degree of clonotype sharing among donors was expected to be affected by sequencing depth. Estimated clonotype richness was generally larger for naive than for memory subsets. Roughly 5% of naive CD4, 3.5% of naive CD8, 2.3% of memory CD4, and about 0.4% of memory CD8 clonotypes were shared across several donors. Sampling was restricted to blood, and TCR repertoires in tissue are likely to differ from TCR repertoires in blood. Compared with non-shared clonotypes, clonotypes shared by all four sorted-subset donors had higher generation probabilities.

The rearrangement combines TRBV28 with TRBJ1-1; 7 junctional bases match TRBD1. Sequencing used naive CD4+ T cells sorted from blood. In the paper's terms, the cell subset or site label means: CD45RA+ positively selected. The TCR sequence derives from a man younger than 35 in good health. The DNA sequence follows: TGTGCCAGCAGCCAGGGACAGTTCACTGAAGCTTTCTTT. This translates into CASSQGQFTEAFF.